The 17 T cell receptor beta chains below all came from one sample that was sequenced in a study of spatial heterogeneity in lung cancer. Specified time point: blood at routine non-recurrence follow-up after resection. TCRdb reanalysed the 5' RACE reads using MiXCR and keeps one entry per CDR3 protein. Of about 23,000 distinct CDR3 sequences in the sample, roughly a tenth are singletons; the top ten hold about a fifth. The specimen was PBMCs, collected at follow-up. These receptors were obtained from a male donor with early-stage non-small cell lung cancer.

There are many counts of this clonotype. The gene calls are TRBV21-1 and TRBJ1-5; the DNA was not used to check the table's D call, TRBD1. TRBV21-1 is tagged as a pseudogene. This CDR3 has 16 residues. This CDR3 reads CASSKSTGGCNQPQHF. Here the CDR3 DNA reads TGTGCCAGCAGCAAATCGACAGGGGGCTGCAATCAGCCCCAGCATTTT.

This clonotype showed up just a few times. The chain carries TRBV6-2 or TRBV6-3 and TRBJ2-7, with 10 positions matching TRBD1. This CDR3 contains 14 residues. Germline V gene sequence: CDR1 MNHEY, CDR2 SVGEGT. V lost 7 bases to trimming and J lost 3 bases; unmatched junction nucleotides: 6. For the CDR3, the DNA is TGTGCCAGCAACTTCGGACAGGGGGTCTACGAGCAGTACTTC. This encodes CASNFGQGVYEQYF.

By its share, this clonotype is medium-sized. In nucleotides, the CDR3 is TGCGCCAGCAGCTTCCAGGGTTTAGATACGCAGTATTTT. This sequence encodes CASSFQGLDTQYF. V and J are TRBV5-1 and TRBJ2-3, with D possibly TRBD1 on 5 matching bases. CDR3 length: 13 amino acids. Looked up from germline, CDR1 is SGHRS and CDR2 is YFSETQ. The germline V and J ends were trimmed by 2 bases and 5 bases, with 9 bases remaining between them.

This clonotype was picked up one time. The V call is TRBV5-6, the J call TRBJ1-1, with no clear D. V lost 0 bases to trimming and J lost 4 bases, with 7 bases between them. Germline V CDR1 and CDR2: SGHDT, YYEEEE. This CDR3 has 13 residues. In nucleotides, the CDR3 is TGTGCCAGCAGCTTGGACAAAGGCACTGAAGCTTTCTTT. Translating gives CASSLDKGTEAFF.

This clonotype was seen at least ten times. The chain recombines TRBV4-3 with TRBJ2-3, with 11 bases that match TRBD2. The CDR3 extends over 16 amino acids. The germline CDR1 and CDR2 sequences are LGHNA and YSLEER. J lost 4 bases, V lost 1 base, and 4 bases had no gene match. CDR3 loop: CASSQGLAGRADTQYF. CDR3 nucleotides: TGCGCCAGCAGCCAAGGACTAGCGGGGAGGGCAGATACGCAGTATTTT.

This clonotype was observed at least ten times. The gene calls are TRBV11-1 and TRBJ2-7; D remains unclear. This CDR3 is built from 12 residues. Trimming took off 5 bases at V and 4 bases at J, with 9 bases between the two ends. CDR1 is SGHAT and CDR2 is FQDESV in the germline V gene (reference sequence). This CDR3 is CASSTDLYEQYF. DNA for the CDR3: TGTGCCAGCAGCACCGACCTGTACGAGCAGTACTTC. The whole variable domain, filled in from reference TRBV11-1 and TRBJ2-7, reads EAEVAQSPRYKITEKSQAVAFWCDPISGHATLYWYRQILGQGPELLVQFQDESVVDDSQLPKDRFSAERLKGVDSTLKIQPAELGDSAMYLCASSTDLYEQYFGPGTRLTVT.

The chain combines TRBV7-2 with TRBJ2-2, with D possibly being TRBD1 or TRBD2 (5 bases each). The CDR3 sequence is 15 residues long. Trimming took 2 bases from V and 3 from J, leaving 10 bases between them. Germline V gene lookup returns CDR1 SGHTA and CDR2 FQGNSA. Here the CDR3 reads CASSLRRGDTGELFF. In nucleotides, the CDR3 is TGTGCCAGCAGCTTACGCCGGGGCGACACCGGGGAGCTGTTTTTT. Together with reference TRBV7-2 and TRBJ2-2, the CDR3 gives the full variable domain: GAGVSQSPSNKVTEKGKDVELRCDPISGHTALYWYRQSLGQGLEFLIYFQGNSAPDKSGLPSDRFSAERTGGSVSTLTIQRTQQEDSAVYLCASSLRRGDTGELFFGEGSRLTVL.

This clonotype was seen more than once but under ten times. This sequence joins TRBV28 and TRBJ1-6; 9 bases align to TRBD1. Unmatched junction bases numbered 11, after V lost 2 bases and J lost 9 bases. The CDR3 spans 17 residues. Germline-derived CDR1 and CDR2 are MDHEN and SYDVKM. CDR3 in amino acids: CASSLLTAGDRASPLHF. The CDR3 nucleotides are TGTGCCAGCAGTTTACTCACCGCCGGGGACAGGGCTTCACCCCTCCACTTT.

The sample holds many counts of this clonotype. In DNA form, the CDR3 reads TGTGCCAGCAGCTTAAGGGTGGAAAGCACAGATACGCAGTATTTT. It codes for CASSLRVESTDTQYF. The chain has TRBV7-2 and TRBJ2-3; D is undetermined. The CDR3 is 15 residues long. Germline assignment: CDR1 SGHTA and CDR2 FQGNSA. V lost 2 bases, J lost 0 bases, and 9 bases lay in between.

This clonotype was observed once. Its ends do not fully match the called genes, so a read error is possible. The rearrangement uses TRBV12-3 or TRBV12-4 and TRBJ2-1, with TRBD2 matching 7 bases. The CDR3 contains 14 residues. The DNA of the CDR3 is TGTGCCAGCAGCCATTCTAGCGGCTACAATGAGCGGTTCTTC. This sequence encodes CASSHSSGYNERFF.

This clonotype has at least ten counts. The gene calls are TRBV19 and TRBJ1-5, with D maybe TRBD1 (5 bases). Looked up from germline, CDR1 is LNHDA and CDR2 is SQIVND (reference sequence). The CDR3 runs to 17 residues. The V gene lost 8 bases and the J gene lost 0 bases, with 20 bases spanning the gap. CDR3 sequence (DNA): TGTGCCAGTGGATACCTCGGCAGGGACTATAGCAATCAGCCCCAGCATTTT. Encoded protein: CASGYLGRDYSNQPQHF.

Comment on this clonotype: A much bigger clone sits one base away, suggesting this may be a read error. V usage is TRBV12-3 or TRBV12-4 and J usage is TRBJ1-3, with D perhaps TRBD1 (6 bases). CDR3 length: 13 amino acids. CDR3 DNA sequence: TGTGCCAGCTTGACAGGCTCTGGAGACACCATATATTTT. It specifies CASLTGSGDTIYF.

This clonotype was seen repeatedly, ten times or more. The rearrangement links TRBV5-4 to TRBJ2-1, with TRBD2 matching over 8 bases. This CDR3 region has 15 residues. Germline CDR1 SGHNT, CDR2 YYREEE (reference sequence). The ends lost 2 bases at V and 7 bases at J; junction bases unmatched: 8. In DNA form, the CDR3 reads TGTGCCAGCAGCTTAATCCGGGGGGGCCGAAATGAGCAGTTCTTC. Its protein is CASSLIRGGRNEQFF. Combining the CDR3 with reference TRBV5-4 and TRBJ2-1 gives the whole variable domain ETGVTQSPTHLIKTRGQQVTLRCSSQSGHNTVSWYQQALGQGPQFIFQYYREEENGRGNFPPRFSGLQFPNYSSELNVNALELDDSALYLCASSLIRGGRNEQFFGPGTRLTVL.

The V and J genes are TRBV4-3 and TRBJ2-3, with 9 bases aligning to TRBD2. With 0 bases clipped from V and 3 bases from J, the junction kept 4 bases outside the gene matches. CDR1 is LGHNA, CDR2 YSLEER, per germline. The CDR3 has 16 amino acids. CDR3 in DNA: TGCGCCAGCAGCCAAGATAGGCTAGCGGGGACAGATACGCAGTATTTT. Residues: CASSQDRLAGTDTQYF.

The sample holds a few counts of this clonotype. The chain combines TRBV12-3 or TRBV12-4 with TRBJ2-2; D remains unclear. Trimming left V 3 bases short and J 6 bases short, with 11 bases between. This CDR3 is built from 14 residues. CDR3 DNA: TGTGCCAGCAGTTTGCTGGCGGCGGCCGGGGAGCTGTTTTTT. Encoded protein: CASSLLAAAGELFF.

The chain combines TRBV5-1 with TRBJ2-2; 7 positions match TRBD1. Trimming cost V 7 bases and J 4 bases; bases outside gene matches: 7. This CDR3 is 14 amino acids long. Germline assignment: CDR1 SGHRS and CDR2 YFSETQ. CDR3 in amino acids: CASSTGQSTGELFF. CDR3 DNA sequence: TGCGCCAGCTCGACAGGGCAAAGCACCGGGGAGCTGTTTTTT.

The J gene is TRBJ2-5, the V gene TRBV11-2; D possibly corresponds to TRBD2 (6 bases). The CDR3 has 16 amino acids. Germline V gene lookup returns CDR1 SGHAT and CDR2 FQNNGV. Trimming stripped 3 bases from V and 7 bases from J, with 21 bases between. CDR3 sequence (DNA): TGTGCCAGCAGCTTTACTCATGGATCACCCGGGGGGACCCAGTACTTC. Its translation is CASSFTHGSPGGTQYF. The full variable domain, completed using reference TRBV11-2 and TRBJ2-5, is EAGVAQSPRYKIIEKRQSVAFWCNPISGHATLYWYQQILGQGPKLLIQFQNNGVVDDSQLPKDRFSAERLKGVDSTLKIQPAKLEDSAVYLCASSFTHGSPGGTQYFGPGTRLLVL.